This TCR beta chain was documented in a study of patients and donors after allogeneic stem cell transplantation. In its sample, this clonotype was seen many times. This CDR3 comprises 16 residues. Trimming took 3 bases from V and 3 from J, leaving 15 bases between them. Germline assignment: CDR1 SGHNT and CDR2 YENEEA. One entry per CDR3 protein results from TCRdb running MiXCR on the RT-PCR reads. The sample lists roughly 150,000 distinct CDR3 sequences; approximately 25% were seen once. Material: blood, either unsorted or a sorted T cell fraction (not recorded which). The receptor's source is a human donor who was either an allogeneic HSCT recipient or a stem cell or donor lymphocyte infusion donor (not recorded which). It is not recorded whose cells these are; they may come from a transplant donor. V and J are TRBV11-3 and TRBJ1-3, with unresolved D. Written as DNA, the CDR3 is TGTGCCAGCAGCTTGTATGACACCGCTATTGGAAACACCATATATTTT. The encoded protein is CASSLYDTAIGNTIYF.